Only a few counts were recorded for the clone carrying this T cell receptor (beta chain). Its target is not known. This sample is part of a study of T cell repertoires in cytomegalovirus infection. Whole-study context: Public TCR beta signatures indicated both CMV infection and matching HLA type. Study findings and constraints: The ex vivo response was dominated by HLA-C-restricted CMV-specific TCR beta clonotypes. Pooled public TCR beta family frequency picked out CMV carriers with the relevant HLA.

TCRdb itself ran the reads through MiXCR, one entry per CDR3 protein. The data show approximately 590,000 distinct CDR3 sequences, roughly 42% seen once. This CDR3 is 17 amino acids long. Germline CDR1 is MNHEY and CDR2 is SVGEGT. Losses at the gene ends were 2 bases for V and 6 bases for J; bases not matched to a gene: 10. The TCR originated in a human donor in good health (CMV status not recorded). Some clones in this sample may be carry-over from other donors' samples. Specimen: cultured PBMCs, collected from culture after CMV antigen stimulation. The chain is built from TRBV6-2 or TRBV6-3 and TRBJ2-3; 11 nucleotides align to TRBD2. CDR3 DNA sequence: TGTGCCAGCAGTTACGCCTTACTAGCGGGAGTCCCCGATACGCAGTATTTT. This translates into CASSYALLAGVPDTQYF.